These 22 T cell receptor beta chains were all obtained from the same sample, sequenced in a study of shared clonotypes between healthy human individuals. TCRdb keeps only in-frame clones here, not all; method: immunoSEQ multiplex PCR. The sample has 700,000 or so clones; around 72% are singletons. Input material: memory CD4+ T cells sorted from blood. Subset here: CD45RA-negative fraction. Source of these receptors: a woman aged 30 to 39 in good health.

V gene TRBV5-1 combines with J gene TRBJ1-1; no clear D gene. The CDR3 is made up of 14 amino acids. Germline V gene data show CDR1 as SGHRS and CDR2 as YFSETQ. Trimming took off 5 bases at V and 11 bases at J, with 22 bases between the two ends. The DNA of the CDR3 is TGCGCCAGCAGTGAAGGGTTCACAGCCGGTCAGGCTTTCTTT. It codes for CASSEGFTAGQAFF.

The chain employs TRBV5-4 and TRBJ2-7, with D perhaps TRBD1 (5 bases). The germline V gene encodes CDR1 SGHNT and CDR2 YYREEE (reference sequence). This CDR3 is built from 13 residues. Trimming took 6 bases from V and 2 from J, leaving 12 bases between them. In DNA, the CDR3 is TGTGCCAGCACCACCCAGGGAACCTACGAGCAGTACTTC. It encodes CASTTQGTYEQYF.

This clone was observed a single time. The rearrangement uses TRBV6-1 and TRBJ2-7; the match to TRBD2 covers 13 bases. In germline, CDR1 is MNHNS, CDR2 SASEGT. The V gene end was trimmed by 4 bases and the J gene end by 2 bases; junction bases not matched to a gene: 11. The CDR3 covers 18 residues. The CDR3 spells CASSAQAGLAGETYEQYF. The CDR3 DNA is TGTGCCAGCAGTGCGCAAGCTGGACTAGCGGGGGAAACCTACGAGCAGTACTTC.

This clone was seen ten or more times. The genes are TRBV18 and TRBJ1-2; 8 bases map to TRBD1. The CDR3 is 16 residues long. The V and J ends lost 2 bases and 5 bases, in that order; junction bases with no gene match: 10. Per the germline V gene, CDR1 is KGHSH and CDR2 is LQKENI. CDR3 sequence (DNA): TGTGCCAGCTCACCAAACACAGTACAGGGGGAGTATGGCTACACCTTC. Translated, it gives CASSPNTVQGEYGYTF. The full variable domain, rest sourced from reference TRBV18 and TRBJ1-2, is NAGVMQNPRHLVRRRGQEARLRCSPMKGHSHVYWYRQLPEEGLKFMVYLQKENIIDESGMPKERFSAEFPKEGPSILRIQQVVRGDSAAYFCASSPNTVQGEYGYTFGSGTRLTVV.

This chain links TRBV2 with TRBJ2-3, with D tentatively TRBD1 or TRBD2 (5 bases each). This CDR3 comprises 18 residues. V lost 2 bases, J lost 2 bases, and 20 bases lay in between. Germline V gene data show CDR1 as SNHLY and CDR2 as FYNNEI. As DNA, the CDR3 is TGTGCCAGCAGTGAACGGGGCCCAACGGGACCTCACACAGATACGCAGTATTTT. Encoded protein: CASSERGPTGPHTDTQYF.

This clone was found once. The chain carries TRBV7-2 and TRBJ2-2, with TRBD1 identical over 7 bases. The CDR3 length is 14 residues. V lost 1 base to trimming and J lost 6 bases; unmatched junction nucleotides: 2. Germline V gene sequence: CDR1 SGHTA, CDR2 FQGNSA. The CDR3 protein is CASSLVTGAGELFF. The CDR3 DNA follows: TGTGCCAGCAGCTTAGTCACAGGGGCCGGGGAGCTGTTTTTT. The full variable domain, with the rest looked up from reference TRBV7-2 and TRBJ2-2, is GAGVSQSPSNKVTEKGKDVELRCDPISGHTALYWYRQSLGQGLEFLIYFQGNSAPDKSGLPSDRFSAERTGGSVSTLTIQRTQQEDSAVYLCASSLVTGAGELFFGEGSRLTVL.

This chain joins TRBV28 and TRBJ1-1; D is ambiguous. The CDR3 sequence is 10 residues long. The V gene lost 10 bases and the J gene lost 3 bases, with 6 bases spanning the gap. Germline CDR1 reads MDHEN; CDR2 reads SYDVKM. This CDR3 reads CATLDTEAFF. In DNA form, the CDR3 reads TGTGCCACCTTGGACACTGAAGCTTTCTTT.

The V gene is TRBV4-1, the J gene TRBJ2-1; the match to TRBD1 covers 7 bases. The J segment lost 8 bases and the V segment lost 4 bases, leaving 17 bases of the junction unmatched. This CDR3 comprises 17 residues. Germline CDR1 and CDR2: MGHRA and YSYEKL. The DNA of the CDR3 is TGCGCCAGCAGCCGTAGCAACCACAGGGGCCTAGGGGATGAGCAGTTCTTC. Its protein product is CASSRSNHRGLGDEQFF.

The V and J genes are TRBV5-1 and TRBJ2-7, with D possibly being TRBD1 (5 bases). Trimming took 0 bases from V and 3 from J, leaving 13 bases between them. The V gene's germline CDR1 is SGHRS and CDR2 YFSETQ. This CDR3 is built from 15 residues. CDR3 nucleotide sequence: TGCGCCAGCAGCTTGGTAACAGGCGTCAACTACGAGCAGTACTTC. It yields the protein CASSLVTGVNYEQYF.

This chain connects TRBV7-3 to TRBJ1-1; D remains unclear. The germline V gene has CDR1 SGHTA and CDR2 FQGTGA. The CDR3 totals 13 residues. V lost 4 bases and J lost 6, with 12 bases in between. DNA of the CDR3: TGTGCCAGCAGCTCGTCGCCCGGCGCTGAAGCTTTCTTT. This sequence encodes CASSSSPGAEAFF.

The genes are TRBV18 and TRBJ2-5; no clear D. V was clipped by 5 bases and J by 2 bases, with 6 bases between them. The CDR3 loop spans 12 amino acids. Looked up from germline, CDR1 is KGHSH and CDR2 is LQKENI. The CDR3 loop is CASSGNQETQYF. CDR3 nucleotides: TGTGCCAGCTCAGGAAATCAAGAGACCCAGTACTTC.

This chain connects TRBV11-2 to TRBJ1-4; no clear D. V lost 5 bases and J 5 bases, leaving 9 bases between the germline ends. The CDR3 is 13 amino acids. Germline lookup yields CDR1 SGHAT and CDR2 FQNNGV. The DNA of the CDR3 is TGTGCCAGCAGCGAGTATTTGAATGAAAAACTGTTTTTT. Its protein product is CASSEYLNEKLFF.

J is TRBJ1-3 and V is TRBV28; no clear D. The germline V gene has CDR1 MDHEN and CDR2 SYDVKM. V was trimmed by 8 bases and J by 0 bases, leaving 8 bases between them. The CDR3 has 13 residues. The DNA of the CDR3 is TGTGCCAGCGGGCAGGACTCTGGAAACACCATATATTTT. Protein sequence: CASGQDSGNTIYF.

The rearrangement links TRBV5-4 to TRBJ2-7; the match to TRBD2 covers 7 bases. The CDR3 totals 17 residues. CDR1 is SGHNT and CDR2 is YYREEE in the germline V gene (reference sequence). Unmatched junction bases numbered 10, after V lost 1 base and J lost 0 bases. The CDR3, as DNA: TGTGCCAGCAGCTTGACAAGGGGTGGCGGGAGCTCCTACGAGCAGTACTTC. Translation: CASSLTRGGGSSYEQYF.

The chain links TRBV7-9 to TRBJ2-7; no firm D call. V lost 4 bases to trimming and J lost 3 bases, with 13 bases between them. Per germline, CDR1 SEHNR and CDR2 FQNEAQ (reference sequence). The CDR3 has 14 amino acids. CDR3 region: CASSSPVAFYEQYF. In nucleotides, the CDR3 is TGTGCCAGCAGCTCCCCAGTGGCGTTCTACGAGCAGTACTTC.

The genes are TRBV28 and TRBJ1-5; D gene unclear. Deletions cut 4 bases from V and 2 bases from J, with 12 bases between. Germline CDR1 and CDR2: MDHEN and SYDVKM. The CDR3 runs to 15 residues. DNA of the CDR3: TGTGCCAGCAGTTGGACGAAGAGCGGCAATCAGCCCCAGCATTTT. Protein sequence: CASSWTKSGNQPQHF.

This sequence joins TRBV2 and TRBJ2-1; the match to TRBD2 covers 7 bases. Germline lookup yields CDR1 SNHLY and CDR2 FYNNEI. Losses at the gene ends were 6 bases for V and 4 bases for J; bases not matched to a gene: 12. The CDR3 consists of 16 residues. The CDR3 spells CASSLPASGDYNEQFF. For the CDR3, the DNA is TGTGCCAGCAGCCTGCCCGCTAGCGGAGATTACAATGAGCAGTTCTTC.

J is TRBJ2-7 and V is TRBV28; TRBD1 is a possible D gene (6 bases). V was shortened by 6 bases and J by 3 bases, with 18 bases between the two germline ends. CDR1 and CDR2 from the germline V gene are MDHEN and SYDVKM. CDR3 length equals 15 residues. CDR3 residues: CASRSTVQGFYEQYF. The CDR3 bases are TGTGCCAGCAGGTCCACGGTACAGGGTTTCTACGAGCAGTACTTC.

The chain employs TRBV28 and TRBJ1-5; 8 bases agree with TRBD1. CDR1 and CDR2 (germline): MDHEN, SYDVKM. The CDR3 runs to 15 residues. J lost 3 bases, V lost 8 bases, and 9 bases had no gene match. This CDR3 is CASLQGDRDNQPQHF. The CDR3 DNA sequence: TGTGCCAGCCTACAGGGGGATCGGGACAATCAGCCCCAGCATTTT.

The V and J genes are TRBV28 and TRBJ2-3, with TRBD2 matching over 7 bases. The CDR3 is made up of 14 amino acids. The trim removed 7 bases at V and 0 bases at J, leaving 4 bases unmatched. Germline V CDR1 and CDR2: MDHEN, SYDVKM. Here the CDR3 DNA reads TGTGCCAGCACTTGGGGGGGGAGCACAGATACGCAGTATTTT. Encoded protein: CASTWGGSTDTQYF.

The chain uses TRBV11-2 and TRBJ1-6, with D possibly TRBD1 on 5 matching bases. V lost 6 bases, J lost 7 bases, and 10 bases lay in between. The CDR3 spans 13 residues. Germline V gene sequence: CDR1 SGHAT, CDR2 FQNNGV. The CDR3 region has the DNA TGTGCCAGCAGTCGGGGGGGAAATTCACCCCTCCACTTT. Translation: CASSRGGNSPLHF.

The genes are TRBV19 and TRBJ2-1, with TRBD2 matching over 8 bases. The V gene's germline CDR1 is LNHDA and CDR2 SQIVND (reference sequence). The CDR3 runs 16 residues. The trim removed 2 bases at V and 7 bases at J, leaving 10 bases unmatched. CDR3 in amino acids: CASSIPNSGMGNEQFF. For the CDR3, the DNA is TGTGCCAGTAGTATACCTAATAGCGGGATGGGAAATGAGCAGTTCTTC. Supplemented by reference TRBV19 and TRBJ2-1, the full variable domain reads DGGITQSPKYLFRKEGQNVTLSCEQNLNHDAMYWYRQDPGQGLRLIYYSQIVNDFQKGDIAEGYSVSREKKESFPLTVTSAQKNPTAFYLCASSIPNSGMGNEQFFGPGTRLTVL.